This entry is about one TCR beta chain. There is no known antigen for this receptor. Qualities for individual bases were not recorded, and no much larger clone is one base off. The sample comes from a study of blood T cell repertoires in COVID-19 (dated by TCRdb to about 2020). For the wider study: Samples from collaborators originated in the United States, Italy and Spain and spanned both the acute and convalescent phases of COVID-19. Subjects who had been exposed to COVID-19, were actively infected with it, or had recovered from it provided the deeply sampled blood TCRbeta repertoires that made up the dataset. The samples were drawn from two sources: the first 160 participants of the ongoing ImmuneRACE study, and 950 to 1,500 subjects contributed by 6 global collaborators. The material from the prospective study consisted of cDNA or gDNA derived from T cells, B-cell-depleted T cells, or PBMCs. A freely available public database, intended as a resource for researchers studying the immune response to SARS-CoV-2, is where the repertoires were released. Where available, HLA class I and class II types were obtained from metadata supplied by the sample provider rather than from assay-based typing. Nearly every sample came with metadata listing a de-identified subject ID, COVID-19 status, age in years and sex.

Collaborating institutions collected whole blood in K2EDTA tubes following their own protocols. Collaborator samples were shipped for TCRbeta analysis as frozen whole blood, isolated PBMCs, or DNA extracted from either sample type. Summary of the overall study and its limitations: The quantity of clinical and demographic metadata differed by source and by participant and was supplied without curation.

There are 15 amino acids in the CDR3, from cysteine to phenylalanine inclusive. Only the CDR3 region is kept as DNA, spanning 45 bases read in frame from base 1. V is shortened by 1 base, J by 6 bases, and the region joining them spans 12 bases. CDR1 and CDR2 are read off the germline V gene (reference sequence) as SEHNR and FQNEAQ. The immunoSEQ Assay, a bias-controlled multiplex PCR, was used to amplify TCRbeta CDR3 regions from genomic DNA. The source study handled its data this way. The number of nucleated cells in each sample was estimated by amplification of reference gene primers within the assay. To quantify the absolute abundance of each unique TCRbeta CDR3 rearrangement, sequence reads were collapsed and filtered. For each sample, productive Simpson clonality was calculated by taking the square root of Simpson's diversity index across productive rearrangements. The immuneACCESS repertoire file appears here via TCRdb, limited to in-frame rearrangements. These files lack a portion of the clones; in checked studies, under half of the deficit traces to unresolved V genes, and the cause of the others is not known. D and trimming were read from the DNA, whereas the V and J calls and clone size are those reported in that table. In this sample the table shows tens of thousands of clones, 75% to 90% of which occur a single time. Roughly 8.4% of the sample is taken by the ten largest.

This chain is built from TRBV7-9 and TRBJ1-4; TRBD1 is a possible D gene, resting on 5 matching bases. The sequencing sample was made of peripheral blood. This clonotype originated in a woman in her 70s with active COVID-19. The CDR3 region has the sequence CASSLDRGRDEKLFF. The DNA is TGTGCCAGCAGCTTAGACCGGGGGAGAGATGAAAAACTGTTTTTT.